The 31 T cell receptor beta chains presented below share a single source sample, sequenced in a study of T-cell reconstitution after alpha-beta-depleted transplantation in children. During its preparation, the TCRbeta library received unique molecular identifiers. MiXCR was run by TCRdb on the PCR reads, yielding one entry per CDR3 protein. The sample gives 55,000 to 65,000 distinct CDR3 sequences, 44% of which show up once; 95% to 98% is in the top ten. Material: PBMCs, mostly from graft donor cells, obtained 360 days after TCRalphabeta/CD19-depleted stem cell transplant. These receptors originate from a male patient aged 5 to 17 who had a stem cell transplant for acute lymphoblastic leukemia, so the T cells may come from the graft donor.

The chain joins TRBV29-1 to TRBJ2-5; 7 nucleotides align to TRBD1. CDR3 size: 12 residues. Germline CDR1 and CDR2: SQVTM and ANQGSEA. J gave up 5 bases and V 8 bases, and 8 bases lay outside the gene matches. The CDR3 DNA follows: TGCAGCTCGGTACAGGGGTTGGAGACCCAGTACTTC. Its translation is CSSVQGLETQYF.

In its sample, this clonotype was seen a few times. The chain recombines TRBV7-9 with TRBJ2-7; D possibly corresponds to TRBD2 (5 bases). Germline V gives CDR1 SEHNR, CDR2 FQNEAQ (reference sequence). The CDR3 totals 13 residues. The ends were cut back, 2 bases at V and 8 bases at J, with 13 bases in the middle. CDR3 nucleotides: TGTGCCAGCAGCTTAAGCCCTGAGCGGCAGCAGTACTTC. Its translation: CASSLSPERQQYF.

There are a few counts of this clonotype. The genes are TRBV7-2 and TRBJ2-1; possible D gene TRBD2, 6 bases. Trimming pared 5 bases from V and 3 bases from J, leaving 14 bases between. This CDR3 has 15 amino acids. CDR1 and CDR2 (germline): SGHTA, FQGNSA. In DNA form, the CDR3 reads TGTGCCAGCAGCCGGGGAGGAACAAACTACAATGAGCAGTTCTTC. Translating it yields CASSRGGTNYNEQFF.

The chain recombines TRBV19 with TRBJ2-7, with 7 bases fitting TRBD2. This CDR3 is built from 12 residues. V dropped 10 bases and J dropped 3; count of bases not matched to a gene: 6. The germline gives CDR1 LNHDA, CDR2 SQIVND (reference sequence). The CDR3: CATTRGDYEQYF. The CDR3 DNA sequence: TGTGCCACCACTCGGGGGGACTACGAGCAGTACTTC. Using reference TRBV19 and TRBJ2-7 for the parts outside the CDR3, the full variable domain is DGGITQSPKYLFRKEGQNVTLSCEQNLNHDAMYWYRQDPGQGLRLIYYSQIVNDFQKGDIAEGYSVSREKKESFPLTVTSAQKNPTAFYLCATTRGDYEQYFGPGTRLTVT.

This clonotype was counted a single time. The rearrangement joins TRBV20-1 to TRBJ1-5, with 9 bases identical to TRBD1. Unmatched junction bases numbered 2, after V lost 6 bases and J lost 5 bases. The length of the CDR3 is 12 residues. Germline V lookup: CDR1 DFQATT, CDR2 SNEGSKA (reference sequence). CDR3 protein: CSARQGDQPQHF. The DNA of the CDR3 is TGCAGTGCCCGACAGGGGGATCAGCCCCAGCATTTT.

This clonotype has a single count. In DNA form, the CDR3 reads TGTGCGACTAGCCTGGGGCAAGAGACCCAGTACTTC. Encoded protein: CATSLGQETQYF. J is TRBJ2-5 and V is TRBV25-1, with 7 bases lining up with TRBD2. CDR1 is MGHDK, CDR2 SYGVNS, per germline. The CDR3 loop spans 12 amino acids.

The chain is built from TRBV29-1 and TRBJ2-7; perhaps TRBD1 as D (6 bases). In germline, CDR1 is SQVTM, CDR2 ANQGSEA. With 5 bases removed from V and 7 bases from J, the gap between germline ends came to 15 bases. The CDR3 has 12 amino acids. DNA for the CDR3: TGCAGCGTTCACACCACCAGGGGAGAGCAGTACTTC. Protein: CSVHTTRGEQYF.

In this sample, this clonotype turned up once. V gene TRBV20-1 combines with J gene TRBJ1-1; 7 bases map to TRBD1. Per the germline V gene, CDR1 is DFQATT and CDR2 is SNEGSKA (reference sequence). The J segment lost 4 bases and the V segment lost 6 bases, leaving 14 bases of the junction unmatched. This CDR3 is 15 amino acids long. This CDR3 reads CSAAGLGGQITEAFF. The DNA for the CDR3 is TGCAGTGCGGCTGGGTTAGGGGGACAGATCACTGAAGCTTTCTTT.

V and J are TRBV12-3 or TRBV12-4 and TRBJ2-5; TRBD2 is a possible D gene (5 bases). Trimming shortened V by 2 bases and J by 5 bases, and 9 bases separated the two germline ends. This CDR3 is built from 13 residues. The CDR3: CASSLTGIETQYF. The CDR3 DNA is TGTGCCAGCAGTTTAACCGGGATTGAGACCCAGTACTTC.

This clonotype was found a few times. The chain has TRBV4-3 and TRBJ2-2; no clear D gene. The V end was cut by 0 bases, the J end by 1 base, with 6 bases between. CDR1 and CDR2 from the germline V gene are LGHNA and YSLEER. The CDR3 is 15 residues long. CDR3 nucleotides: TGCGCCAGCAGCCAAGAGGGTTTGAACACCGGGGAGCTGTTTTTT. Translating it yields CASSQEGLNTGELFF.

J is TRBJ2-3 and V is TRBV20-1, with 7 bases identical to TRBD2. The CDR3 runs 13 residues. CDR1 is DFQATT and CDR2 is SNEGSKA in the germline V gene (reference sequence). V dropped 6 bases and J dropped 3; count of bases not matched to a gene: 6. As DNA, the CDR3 is TGCAGTGCCGGCGGACTAGGAACAGATACGCAGTATTTT. Protein product: CSAGGLGTDTQYF.

This chain connects TRBV4-3 to TRBJ2-5, with D perhaps given as TRBD1 or TRBD2 (6 bases each). Germline V lookup: CDR1 LGHNA, CDR2 YSLEER. V was pared by 0 bases and J by 2 bases, with 19 bases between. The CDR3 runs 18 residues. The chain's CDR3 is CASSQDQGGTKLQETQYF. For the CDR3, the DNA is TGCGCCAGCAGCCAAGATCAAGGGGGGACAAAACTTCAAGAGACCCAGTACTTC.

This clonotype was seen a handful of times. The rearrangement joins TRBV29-1 to TRBJ2-5; D is possibly TRBD2 (6 bases). Between the trimmed V and J ends, which lost 4 bases and 5 bases, there was a span of 20 bases. The CDR3 totals 15 residues. CDR1 and CDR2 from the germline V gene are SQVTM and ANQGSEA. CDR3 sequence (DNA): TGCAGCGTTGCAAGTTACTACCCGGGGGAGGAGACCCAGTACTTC. Translated: CSVASYYPGEETQYF.

This sequence joins TRBV27 and TRBJ2-7; 8 bases match TRBD1. V trimming: 5 bases; J trimming: 3 bases; junction bases outside the gene matches: 6. This CDR3 is built from 14 residues. Germline CDR1 reads MNHEY; CDR2 reads SMNVEV (reference sequence). CDR3 amino acids: CASSPRDRIYEQYF. The DNA for the CDR3 is TGTGCCAGCAGTCCCCGGGACAGGATCTACGAGCAGTACTTC.

This clonotype was seen more than once but under ten times. The chain joins TRBV3-1 to TRBJ2-7; TRBD2 agrees at 8 bases. V shed 0 bases and J 2 bases; nucleotides not matched to a gene: 0. The CDR3 length is 14 residues. From germline, CDR1 is LGHDT and CDR2 YNNKEL (reference sequence). CDR3 loop: CASSQDGGAYEQYF. Here the CDR3 DNA reads TGTGCCAGCAGCCAAGACGGGGGGGCCTACGAGCAGTACTTC.

This clonotype was observed a few times. CDR3 DNA: TGTGCCAGCAGGGCTAGGGCAGACTATAGCAATCAGCCCCAGCATTTT. It codes for CASRARADYSNQPQHF. The rearrangement uses TRBV2 and TRBJ1-5, with D hard to call. Trimming took off 6 bases at V and 0 bases at J, with 15 bases between the two ends. Germline-derived CDR1 and CDR2 are SNHLY and FYNNEI. This CDR3 is 16 amino acids long.

This chain links TRBV5-1 with TRBJ2-6; 8 nucleotides agree with TRBD1. The CDR3 consists of 15 residues. V was clipped by 7 bases and J by 4 bases; unmatched bases: 7. Per germline, CDR1 SGHRS and CDR2 YFSETQ. The CDR3, as DNA: TGCGCCAGCCGCTCAGGGGGCTCGGGGGCCAACGTCCTGACTTTC. Translated: CASRSGGSGANVLTF. The full variable domain, with the rest looked up from reference TRBV5-1 and TRBJ2-6, is KAGVTQTPRYLIKTRGQQVTLSCSPISGHRSVSWYQQTPGQGLQFLFEYFSETQRNKGNFPGRFSGRQFSNSRSEMNVSTLELGDSALYLCASRSGGSGANVLTFGAGSRLTVL.

This sequence joins TRBV27 and TRBJ2-5; TRBD2 might be the D (5 bases). Germline V CDR1 and CDR2: MNHEY, SMNVEV (reference sequence). V lost 5 bases to trimming and J lost 5 bases, with 18 bases between them. This CDR3 contains 15 residues. The CDR3 sequence: CASSIPGWWEETQYF. The CDR3 DNA reads TGTGCCAGCAGTATACCGGGTTGGTGGGAGGAGACCCAGTACTTC.

The chain employs TRBV12-3 or TRBV12-4 and TRBJ2-7; D perhaps matches TRBD2 (5 bases). The CDR3 length is 16 residues. The ends were cut back, 5 bases at V and 1 base at J, with 18 bases in the middle. The CDR3: CASSTGLLVGSYEQYF. DNA for the CDR3: TGTGCCAGCAGTACCGGACTGTTAGTGGGATCCTACGAGCAGTACTTC.

This clonotype was counted at least ten times. J is TRBJ2-5 and V is TRBV7-6; D call uncertain. Germline-derived CDR1 and CDR2 are SGHVS and FNYEAQ. The CDR3 contains 14 residues. With 5 bases removed from V and 0 bases from J, the gap between germline ends came to 10 bases. CDR3 residues: CASSRRQYQETQYF. The CDR3 DNA follows: TGTGCCAGCAGCCGAAGGCAGTACCAAGAGACCCAGTACTTC.

This chain connects TRBV5-1 to TRBJ2-6; no firm D call. CDR1 and CDR2 (germline): SGHRS, YFSETQ. The germline V and J ends were trimmed by 4 bases and 1 base, with 9 bases remaining between them. This CDR3 is built from 15 residues. CDR3 nucleotide sequence: TGCGCCAGCAGCCCCCAAAGGTCTGGGGCCAACGTCCTGACTTTC. Translated, it gives CASSPQRSGANVLTF.

The V and J genes are TRBV11-2 and TRBJ1-2, with a tentative D call TRBD1 (6 bases). This CDR3 is 17 amino acids long. Trimming took 0 bases from V and 4 from J, leaving 18 bases between them. CDR1 is SGHAT and CDR2 is FQNNGV in the germline V gene. DNA of the CDR3: TGTGCCAGCAGCTTAGATCCCAGGGGAGGGGCCCTCTATGGCTACACCTTC. It yields the protein CASSLDPRGGALYGYTF.

This sequence joins TRBV5-1 and TRBJ2-7, with 8 bases matching TRBD1. The length of the CDR3 is 16 residues. The V gene's germline CDR1 is SGHRS and CDR2 YFSETQ. J lost 4 bases, V lost 4 bases, and 13 bases had no gene match. CDR3 region: CASSPGPDRGRYEQYF. Written as DNA, the CDR3 is TGCGCCAGCAGCCCGGGCCCAGACAGGGGAAGGTACGAGCAGTACTTC.

This clonotype came up a few times. This sequence joins TRBV7-8 and TRBJ2-3; a weak D match, TRBD1 (5 bases). V dropped 1 base and J dropped 4 bases, with 15 bases sitting between them. The germline CDR1 and CDR2 sequences are SGHVS and FQNEAQ. This CDR3 is 16 amino acids long. As DNA, the CDR3 is TGTGCCAGCAGCTTAGGGGTCAGGGTGGGCCCAGATACGCAGTATTTT. Its protein product is CASSLGVRVGPDTQYF.

This clonotype was seen only a few times. This chain links TRBV9 with TRBJ2-7; 7 positions agree with TRBD2. The CDR3 extends over 14 amino acids. After removal of 3 bases from V and 2 bases from J, the junction contained 5 bases not matched to a gene. Germline CDR1 and CDR2: SGDLS and YYNGEE. In DNA form, the CDR3 reads TGTGCCAGCAGCGAAGCGGGATATCCCTACGAGCAGTACTTC. It codes for CASSEAGYPYEQYF.

The chain combines TRBV7-2 with TRBJ2-1; 7 bases agree with TRBD1. Looked up from germline, CDR1 is SGHTA and CDR2 is FQGNSA. This CDR3 has 16 residues. The junction had 4 bases not matched to a gene; V was cut back by 2 bases and J by 0 bases. The DNA for the CDR3 is TGTGCCAGCAGCTTATGGGGACAGAGCTCCTACAATGAGCAGTTCTTC. This translates into CASSLWGQSSYNEQFF.

The chain employs TRBV27 and TRBJ2-4; no reliable D call. Germline CDR1 is MNHEY and CDR2 is SMNVEV (reference sequence). Trimming stripped 2 bases from V and 9 bases from J, with 11 bases between. The length of the CDR3 is 13 residues. The DNA of the CDR3 is TGTGCCAGCAGTTTACGGCCCAGCGTCATTCAGTACTTC. It codes for CASSLRPSVIQYF.

This clonotype was detected a few times. The genes are TRBV10-3 and TRBJ2-3, with D tentatively TRBD2 (5 bases). The CDR3 length is 17 residues. V was trimmed by 0 bases and J by 0 bases, leaving 13 bases between them. From germline, CDR1 is ENHRY and CDR2 SYGVKD. The CDR3 is CAISESRTGFSTDTQYF. In DNA, the CDR3 is TGTGCCATCAGTGAGTCCCGGACGGGATTTAGCACAGATACGCAGTATTTT.

This chain links TRBV12-3 or TRBV12-4 with TRBJ2-7, with 10 bases matching TRBD1. This CDR3 is 15 amino acids long. Trimming cost V 3 bases and J 3 bases; bases outside gene matches: 5. CDR3 loop: CASSFSGQGIYEQYF. CDR3 in DNA: TGTGCCAGCAGTTTTTCGGGACAGGGGATCTACGAGCAGTACTTC.

This clonotype occurred a few times. J is TRBJ2-5 and V is TRBV9; 7 bases align to TRBD2. Germline V gene lookup returns CDR1 SGDLS and CDR2 YYNGEE. The junction had 3 bases not matched to a gene; V was cut back by 0 bases and J by 7 bases. The length of the CDR3 is 13 residues. For the CDR3, the DNA is TGTGCCAGCAGCGTAGTTGGGGGGGGGACCCAGTACTTC. Translating it yields CASSVVGGGTQYF.

J is TRBJ2-1 and V is TRBV20-1; 12 positions match TRBD2. This CDR3 contains 14 residues. Germline assignment: CDR1 DFQATT and CDR2 SNEGSKA (reference sequence). V lost 4 bases to trimming and J lost 6 bases; unmatched junction nucleotides: 4. Here the CDR3 DNA reads TGCAGTGCTATCTCACTAGCGGGGGGCAATGAGCAGTTCTTC. The encoded protein is CSAISLAGGNEQFF.